Reported below is one T cell receptor (beta chain). Its target is not known. This entry is derived from a study of blood T cells in healthy people across ages. Study-wide results and limits: Changes seen in expanded clonotypes were possibly confounded by donor CMV status left unknown.

This CDR3 has 16 amino acids. Germline CDR1 reads MNHNS; CDR2 reads SASEGT. Trimming shortened V by 3 bases and J by 7 bases, and 22 bases separated the two germline ends. Using a J-beta primer mix together with a sample-barcoded 5' primer, a second PCR was run for roughly 7 to 11 cycles. From the 5' RACE reads, TCRdb called clonotypes with MiXCR, one entry per CDR3 protein. The repertoire has 1.4 million to 1.5 million distinct CDR3 sequences, approximately 38% of them found once; the top ten carry approximately 7.9%. Source material: blood. The receptor was isolated from a woman aged 18-35 years in good health. V is TRBV6-1 and J is TRBJ2-7, with D perhaps given as TRBD1 or TRBD2 (5 bases each). This CDR3 is CASSDGQGVSYNEQYF. CDR3 DNA: TGTGCCAGCAGTGACGGGCAGGGAGTGTCCTACAATGAGCAGTACTTC.